The T cell receptor (beta chain) under discussion was sequenced for a study of blood T cell repertoires in COVID-19. At the level of the study: COVID-19 samples collected from the United States, Italy and Spain covered acute and convalescent phases. In each case, the material was cDNA or gDNA derived from T cells, B-cell-depleted T cells, or PBMCs.

This CDR3 comprises 13 residues. V was cut by 8 bases and J by 4 bases, with 15 bases left in between. Germline values: CDR1 SGHRS, CDR2 YFSETQ. Original data processing: Scientists estimated how many nucleated cells there were by amplifying reference gene primers. Sequencing used immunoSEQ multiplex PCR; TCRdb keeps in-frame clones, though not all of them. That table furnishes V, J and clone size, whereas the DNA furnished D and trimming. This table has nearly 35,000 clones, 85% appearing once. The chain recombines TRBV5-1 with TRBJ1-1, with D maybe TRBD1 (5 bases). The sequenced sample consisted of peripheral blood. The origin of this receptor is a human donor with acute or convalescent COVID-19. The donor label of this sample is uncertain. CDR3 protein: CASSPGMGTEAFF. The CDR3 DNA is TGCGCCAGTAGCCCAGGGATGGGCACTGAAGCTTTCTTT.